The clone carrying this T cell receptor beta chain was seen once. The time point: newly diagnosed, previously untreated cHL patient sample. Magnetic negative selection of thawed PBMCs was the method by which CD4+ T cells were purified. Profiling relied on immunoSEQ multiplex PCR, and the TCRdb table lists in-frame clones only, not all of them. The sample comprises 20,000 to 30,000 clones, about 90% of which are singletons, and more than 0.45% rests with the top ten. The CDR3 contains 13 residues. V was clipped by 0 bases and J by 7 bases, with 8 bases between them. Germline CDR1 reads SGHRS; CDR2 reads YFSETQ. This sample stems from a study of PD-1 blockade in classical Hodgkin lymphoma.

The sequencing sample was made of CD4+ T cells from blood. J is TRBJ2-1 and V is TRBV5-1; TRBD2 might be the D (5 bases). The receptor's source is a human donor with classical Hodgkin lymphoma. The CDR3 DNA follows: TGCGCCAGCAGCTTGGGCGGGTTTAATGAGCAGTTCTTC. It encodes CASSLGGFNEQFF.